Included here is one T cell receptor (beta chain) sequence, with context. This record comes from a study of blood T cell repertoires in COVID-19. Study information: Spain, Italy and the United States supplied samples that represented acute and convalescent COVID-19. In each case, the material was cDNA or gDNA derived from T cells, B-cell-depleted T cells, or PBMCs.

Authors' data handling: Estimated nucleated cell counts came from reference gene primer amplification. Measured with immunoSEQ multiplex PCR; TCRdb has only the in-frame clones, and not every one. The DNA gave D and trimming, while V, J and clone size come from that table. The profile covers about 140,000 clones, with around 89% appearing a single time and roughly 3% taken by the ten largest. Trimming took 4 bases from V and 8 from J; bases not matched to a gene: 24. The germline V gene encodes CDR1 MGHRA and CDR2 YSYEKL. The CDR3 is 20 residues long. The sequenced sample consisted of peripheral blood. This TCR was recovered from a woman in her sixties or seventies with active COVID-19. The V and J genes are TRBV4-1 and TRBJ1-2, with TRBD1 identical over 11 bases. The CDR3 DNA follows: TGCGCCAGCAGCCCCCCGGGACAGGGGGTTCGAGGTCGTCTGATCGAGGGCTACACCTTC. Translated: CASSPPGQGVRGRLIEGYTF.